Below, 10 T cell receptor beta chains from the same sample are listed, as sequenced in a study of shared clonotypes between healthy human individuals. CD45RO-negative, CCR7-positively selected cells formed the naive CD8 fraction, excluding terminally differentiated effector memory CD45RA+ cells. Using immunoSEQ multiplex PCR, the repertoire was profiled, and TCRdb retains in-frame clones only, with some absent. The sample shows approximately 2,000,000 clones, 90% to 95% of them seen only once. Specimen: naive CD8+ T cells from PBMCs. The source of these receptors is a man between 18 and 35 years old in good health. Some clones in this sample may be carry-over from other donors' samples.

Regarding this clone: The same CDR3 is also encoded by other DNA sequences in this sample. CDR3 in DNA: TGTGCCAGCAGTTACAGGGGAGGGAACACTGAAGCTTTCTTT. This gives the protein CASSYRGGNTEAFF. The J gene is TRBJ1-1, the V gene TRBV6-5, with D tentatively TRBD1 (5 bases). The germline gives CDR1 MNHEY, CDR2 SVGAGI. The CDR3 is 14 residues long. V was trimmed by 2 bases and J by 1 base, leaving 8 bases between them.

This clone was seen once. Additional DNA sequences in this sample encode the identical CDR3. The V gene is TRBV4-3, the J gene TRBJ2-1, with 11 bases matching TRBD1. The CDR3 has 14 amino acids. CDR1 LGHNA and CDR2 YSLEER come from the germline V gene. Trimming removed 1 base from V and 9 bases from J; junction bases left unmatched: 2. CDR3 sequence reads: CASSQGTGGSEQFF. The CDR3 DNA reads TGCGCCAGCAGCCAAGGGACAGGGGGCTCTGAGCAGTTCTTC.

A note on this clone: Other DNA sequences in the same sample also yield this CDR3. This chain joins TRBV27 and TRBJ2-7; weak D call: TRBD1 (5 bases). The CDR3 has 13 residues. CDR1 and CDR2 (germline): MNHEY, SMNVEV (reference sequence). V lost 3 bases, J lost 1 base, and 7 bases lay in between. The CDR3 loop is CASSLGLSYEQYF. The CDR3 DNA reads TGTGCCAGCAGTTTGGGGCTTTCCTACGAGCAGTACTTC.

CDR3: CASSLKRIALNTQYF. The CDR3 region has the DNA TGTGCCAGCAGTTTAAAAAGGATCGCACTGAATACGCAGTATTTT. The chain employs TRBV28 and TRBJ2-3; D gene unclear. Germline lookup yields CDR1 MDHEN and CDR2 SYDVKM. V lost 2 bases and J lost 7, with 16 bases in between. The CDR3 length is 15 residues.

The chain uses TRBV11-2 and TRBJ2-7; D is perhaps TRBD1 (6 bases). Germline V gene lookup returns CDR1 SGHAT and CDR2 FQNNGV. The CDR3 covers 14 residues. V was trimmed by 4 bases and J by 2 bases, leaving 12 bases between them. Here the CDR3 DNA reads TGTGCCAGCAGCTCACTGACAGGCACCTACGAGCAGTACTTC. Protein: CASSSLTGTYEQYF.

The chain couples TRBV6-1 to TRBJ1-5, with D possibly being TRBD1 (5 bases). CDR3 length: 13 residues. Per germline, CDR1 MNHNS and CDR2 SASEGT. The ends were cut back, 2 bases at V and 4 bases at J, with 6 bases in the middle. CDR3: CASSEWGNQPQHF. Written as DNA, the CDR3 is TGTGCCAGCAGTGAATGGGGGAATCAGCCCCAGCATTTT.

J is TRBJ2-1 and V is TRBV7-3, with 7 bases aligning to TRBD1. This CDR3 is built from 15 residues. V shed 1 base, J shed 5 bases, and the junction held 5 bases outside the gene matches. The germline CDR1 and CDR2 sequences are SGHTA and FQGTGA. The CDR3 DNA reads TGTGCCAGCAGCTTAAGATGGGGACAGCACAATGAGCAGTTCTTC. This encodes CASSLRWGQHNEQFF. The whole variable domain, remainder taken from reference TRBV7-3 and TRBJ2-1, is GAGVSQTPSNKVTEKGKYVELRCDPISGHTALYWYRQSLGQGPEFLIYFQGTGAADDSGLPNDRFFAVRPEGSVSTLKIQRTERGDSAVYLCASSLRWGQHNEQFFGPGTRLTVL.

The V and J genes are TRBV9 and TRBJ2-2; 7 bases align to TRBD2. This CDR3 has 17 amino acids. The V and J ends lost 2 bases and 3 bases, in that order; junction bases with no gene match: 10. The germline V gene has CDR1 SGDLS and CDR2 YYNGEE. CDR3 nucleotides: TGTGCCAGCAGCGTCCCCGGGGAGCGGGACGACACCGGGGAGCTGTTTTTT. Its translation is CASSVPGERDDTGELFF.

V is TRBV5-1 and J is TRBJ1-2, with D maybe TRBD1 (5 bases). The V gene's germline CDR1 is SGHRS and CDR2 YFSETQ. This CDR3 spans 13 amino acids. V lost 1 base and J 6 bases, leaving 10 bases between the germline ends. CDR3 in DNA: TGCGCCAGCAGCTTGAGACAGTTCGATGGCTACACCTTC. It encodes CASSLRQFDGYTF.

This clone was detected only once. The chain couples TRBV28 to TRBJ2-2; no clear D. Germline assignment: CDR1 MDHEN and CDR2 SYDVKM. The CDR3 has 13 residues. Trimming removed 6 bases at V and 5 bases at J, with 10 bases between. The CDR3 sequence: CASRTDRTGELFF. The CDR3 DNA is TGTGCCAGCAGAACGGATCGAACCGGGGAGCTGTTTTTT.